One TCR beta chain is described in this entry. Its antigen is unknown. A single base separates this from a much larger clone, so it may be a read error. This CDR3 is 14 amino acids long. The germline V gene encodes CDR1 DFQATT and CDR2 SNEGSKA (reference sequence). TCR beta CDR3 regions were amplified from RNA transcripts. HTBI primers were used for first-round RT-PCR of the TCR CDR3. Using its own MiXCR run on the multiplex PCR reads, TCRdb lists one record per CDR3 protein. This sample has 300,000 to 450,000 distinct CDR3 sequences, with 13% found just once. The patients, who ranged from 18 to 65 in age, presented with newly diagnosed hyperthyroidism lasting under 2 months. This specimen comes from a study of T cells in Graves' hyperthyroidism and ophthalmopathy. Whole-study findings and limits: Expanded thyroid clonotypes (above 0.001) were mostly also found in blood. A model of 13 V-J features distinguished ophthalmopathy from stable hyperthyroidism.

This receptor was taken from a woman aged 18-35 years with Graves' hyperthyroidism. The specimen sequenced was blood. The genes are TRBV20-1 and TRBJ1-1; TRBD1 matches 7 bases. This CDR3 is CIARDRRGHTEAFF. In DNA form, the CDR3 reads TGCATTGCTAGAGATCGGAGGGGGCACACTGAAGCTTTCTTT.